The entry below describes one TCR beta chain. As yet, its antigen is unknown. Time point defined: cycle 4 day 1 (C4D1), after 6 weeks of nivolumab. Every single patient, without exception, relapsed after autologous stem cell transplantation, and brentuximab vedotin exposure varied. Classification of best responses gave complete response, partial response or progressive disease. The data were taken from a study of PD-1 blockade in classical Hodgkin lymphoma. Broader study findings: Partial responders and progressors had significantly lower baseline TCR diversity. Healthy donors were reported to have higher baseline TCR diversity than newly diagnosed patients. Repertoire differences have undefined causes, possibly disease activity or prior therapy.

Repertoires were generated with immunoSEQ multiplex PCR, while TCRdb's copy carries only in-frame clones and drops some. The sample holds about 64,000 clones, around nine tenths seen once. Germline CDR1 is LNHDA and CDR2 is SQIVND (reference sequence). V shed 10 bases and J shed 2 bases, with 14 bases lying between them. The CDR3 runs 14 residues. This rearrangement joins TRBV19 to TRBJ2-2; D is possibly TRBD2 (5 bases). Sequenced here: peripheral blood mononuclear cells (PBMCs), sampled before the fourth cycle of nivolumab. This TCR was recovered from a human donor with classical Hodgkin lymphoma. The CDR3 region is CATRDKGNTGELFF. The CDR3 bases are TGTGCCACCCGGGATAAAGGAAACACCGGGGAGCTGTTTTTT.